One sample yielded the 23 T cell receptor beta chains listed below, sequenced in a study of blood T cell repertoires in COVID-19. Generated by immunoSEQ multiplex PCR, the TCRdb table keeps only in-frame clones and is missing some. The sample shows 70,000 to 95,000 clones, roughly 83% of them seen only once. The sample comprised peripheral blood. These receptors came from a human donor in a cohort sampled during active COVID-19.

A single count supports this clone. This chain connects TRBV24-1 to TRBJ1-5; D might be TRBD1 (5 bases). The CDR3 has 14 residues. Trimming cost V 5 bases and J 4 bases, with 11 bases left between them. The germline V gene has CDR1 KGHDR and CDR2 SFDVKD. CDR3 sequence (DNA): TGTGCCACCAGTGGCCCAGGGAATAATCAGCCCCAGCATTTT. Its translation is CATSGPGNNQPQHF.

The V call is TRBV30, the J call TRBJ1-1; tentatively, D is TRBD1 (5 bases). CDR3 length: 12 residues. V dropped 7 bases and J dropped 7 bases, with 16 bases sitting between them. Germline CDR1 is GTSNPN and CDR2 is SVGIG (reference sequence). CDR3 nucleotides: TGTGCCTCCTTGGGGGGGTCGGATGAAGCTTTCTTT. Protein sequence: CASLGGSDEAFF. The full variable domain, in which reference TRBV30 and TRBJ1-1 provide the parts outside the CDR3, is SQTIHQWPATLVQPVGSPLSLECTVEGTSNPNLYWYRQAAGRGLQLLFYSVGIGQISSEVPQNLSASRPQDRQFILSSKKLLLSDSGFYLCASLGGSDEAFFGQGTRLTVV.

The J gene is TRBJ1-2, the V gene TRBV6-5; D remains ambiguous. V lost 7 bases and J 1 base, leaving 13 bases between the germline ends. This CDR3 has 14 residues. In germline, CDR1 is MNHEY, CDR2 SVGAGI. In DNA, the CDR3 is TGTGCCAGCACCCGCGGGGAGAATAACTATGGCTACACCTTC. Residues: CASTRGENNYGYTF.

The genes are TRBV19 and TRBJ1-2; TRBD1 is a possible D gene (5 bases). Trimming shortened V by 6 bases and J by 6 bases, and 5 bases separated the two germline ends. The CDR3 runs to 10 residues. Germline assignment: CDR1 LNHDA and CDR2 SQIVND (reference sequence). The CDR3: CASRGDGYTF. The CDR3 region has the DNA TGTGCCAGTAGAGGGGATGGCTACACCTTC.

CDR3 nucleotide sequence: TGTGCCAGCAGCTCGTTAGCGGGGGCGGGAACAGATACGCAGTATTTT. This translates into CASSSLAGAGTDTQYF. The V and J genes are TRBV7-9 and TRBJ2-3, with 9 positions matching TRBD2. The germline CDR1 and CDR2 sequences are SEHNR and FQNEAQ (reference sequence). V shed 4 bases, J shed 3 bases, and the junction held 8 bases outside the gene matches. The CDR3 is 16 amino acids.

The sample holds a few counts of this clone. This chain links TRBV15 with TRBJ1-6, with D uncertain. V gave up 0 bases and J gave up 11 bases, with 14 bases separating them. Germline-derived CDR1 and CDR2 are LNHNV and YYDKDF (reference sequence). The CDR3 covers 15 residues. The CDR3, as DNA: TGTGCCACCAGCAGAGAACCGCAGGTTGTGACACCCCTCCACTTT. Translation gives CATSREPQVVTPLHF. Full variable domain (outside the CDR3, taken from reference TRBV15 and TRBJ1-6): DAMVIQNPRYQVTQFGKPVTLSCSQTLNHNVMYWYQQKSSQAPKLLFHYYDKDFNNEADTPDNFQSRRPNTSFCFLDIRSPGLGDTAMYLCATSREPQVVTPLHFGNGTRLTVT.

This chain connects TRBV19 to TRBJ2-5; possibly TRBD2 for D (6 bases). The V end was cut by 1 base, the J end by 7 bases, with 10 bases between. Germline V CDR1 and CDR2: LNHDA, SQIVND (reference sequence). The CDR3 is 13 residues long. The CDR3 spells CASSIGGVATQYF. CDR3 DNA: TGTGCCAGTAGTATAGGGGGGGTTGCGACCCAGTACTTC.

This clone was observed once. This chain joins TRBV2 and TRBJ2-7, with 13 bases fitting TRBD2. This CDR3 is built from 18 residues. Trimming at V came to 4 bases and at J to 5 bases, leaving 14 bases not matched to a gene. Looked up from germline, CDR1 is SNHLY and CDR2 is FYNNEI. The CDR3, as DNA: TGTGCCAGCAGTGCGAGCTCGACTAGCGGGGGGCCTGGGGACGAGCAGTACTTC. It is translated as CASSASSTSGGPGDEQYF.

The rearrangement links TRBV6-6 to TRBJ2-1; 9 bases agree with TRBD2. Germline V gives CDR1 MNHNY, CDR2 SVGAGI (reference sequence). The CDR3 is 15 residues long. V trimming: 6 bases; J trimming: 4 bases; junction bases outside the gene matches: 7. The CDR3 loop reads CASSRLAEPYNEQFF. CDR3 DNA sequence: TGTGCCAGCAGCAGACTAGCGGAGCCTTACAATGAGCAGTTCTTC.

The rearrangement links TRBV12-3 or TRBV12-4 to TRBJ1-4; D might be TRBD1 (6 bases). This CDR3 comprises 13 residues. Trimming shortened V by 2 bases and J by 7 bases, and 8 bases separated the two germline ends. CDR3 protein: CASSLSRGEKLFF. CDR3 sequence (DNA): TGTGCCAGCAGTTTAAGCAGGGGTGAAAAACTGTTTTTT.

This clone was picked up one time. The chain is built from TRBV19 and TRBJ2-7, with D perhaps TRBD2 (7 bases). CDR3 size: 15 residues. Germline CDR1 and CDR2: LNHDA and SQIVND (reference sequence). V lost 1 base and J 0 bases, leaving 10 bases between the germline ends. CDR3 region: CASSIGGGRSYEQYF. The CDR3 bases are TGTGCCAGTAGTATAGGGGGGGGGCGCTCCTACGAGCAGTACTTC.

The table lists this clone with a few counts. A read error is possible here, since a much larger clone lies one base away. The same CDR3 also results from other DNA sequences found in this sample. This sequence joins TRBV6-5 and TRBJ2-7; the match to TRBD2 covers 7 bases. This CDR3 has 15 amino acids. Germline values: CDR1 MNHEY, CDR2 SVGAGI. V lost 2 bases and J lost 2; bases outside the gene matches: 6. CDR3: CASSYGGEGTYEQYF. CDR3 nucleotide sequence: TGTGCCAGCAGTTACGGGGGGGAGGGGACCTACGAGCAGTACTTC.

The rearrangement joins TRBV19 to TRBJ2-7, with D tentatively TRBD1 (6 bases). CDR1 and CDR2 from the germline V gene are LNHDA and SQIVND (reference sequence). The CDR3 totals 12 residues. V was pared by 7 bases and J by 6 bases, with 13 bases between. In nucleotides, the CDR3 is TGTGCCAGTACTAACAGGGTGGGCGAGCAGTACTTC. Translating gives CASTNRVGEQYF.

The V and J genes are TRBV2 and TRBJ2-3, with D maybe TRBD1 (6 bases). Germline V gene sequence: CDR1 SNHLY, CDR2 FYNNEI. The CDR3 runs to 14 residues. V was clipped by 4 bases and J by 2 bases, with 10 bases between them. The CDR3 loop reads CASSVRDITDTQYF. CDR3 DNA: TGTGCCAGCAGTGTCCGGGACATCACAGATACGCAGTATTTT.

The chain carries TRBV7-2 and TRBJ2-2; 13 bases agree with TRBD2. With V trimmed by 5 bases and J by 2 bases, 5 bases remained unmatched. Germline V lookup: CDR1 SGHTA, CDR2 FQGNSA. The CDR3 extends over 17 amino acids. The CDR3 nucleotides read TGTGCCAGCAGCGCGAGACTAGCGGGAGGAAACACCGGGGAGCTGTTTTTT. Protein: CASSARLAGGNTGELFF.

A few counts support this clone. The rearrangement joins TRBV7-9 to TRBJ1-6; possibly TRBD1 for D (5 bases). The ends were cut back, 4 bases at V and 8 bases at J, with 18 bases in the middle. This CDR3 is built from 16 residues. Germline V gene data show CDR1 as SEHNR and CDR2 as FQNEAQ (reference sequence). The CDR3 here is CASSSALDAGYSPLHF. The CDR3 bases are TGTGCCAGCAGCTCAGCCCTGGACGCAGGGTATTCACCCCTCCACTTT.

CDR3 sequence reads: CASSFTSGGVEQYF. Written as DNA, the CDR3 is TGTGCCAGCTCCTTCACTAGCGGGGGTGTCGAGCAGTACTTC. The gene calls are TRBV18 and TRBJ2-7; 11 nucleotides line up with TRBD2. There are 14 residues in the CDR3. The V segment lost 6 bases and the J segment 6 bases; nucleotides outside the gene matches: 7. Germline CDR1 is KGHSH and CDR2 is LQKENI.

The chain links TRBV5-1 to TRBJ1-1; D is undetermined. The CDR3 sequence is 16 residues long. The germline V gene has CDR1 SGHRS and CDR2 YFSETQ. Trimming removed 4 bases from V and 0 bases from J, with 16 bases in between. The CDR3 sequence: CASSLGPILMNTEAFF. The CDR3 DNA follows: TGCGCCAGCAGCCTCGGTCCGATTCTCATGAACACTGAAGCTTTCTTT.

The J gene is TRBJ2-3, the V gene TRBV11-2; possible D gene TRBD1, 6 bases. V was trimmed by 5 bases and J by 2 bases, leaving 17 bases between them. CDR1 is SGHAT, CDR2 FQNNGV, per germline. This CDR3 has 16 residues. The CDR3 DNA reads TGTGCCAGCAGCCCAAGACGAGGGGGTCCCACAGATACGCAGTATTTT. It codes for CASSPRRGGPTDTQYF.

The chain carries TRBV10-2 and TRBJ2-1; 13 bases map to TRBD2. The length of the CDR3 is 16 residues. Per germline, CDR1 WSHSY and CDR2 SAAADI. J gave up 8 bases and V 5 bases, and 9 bases lay outside the gene matches. The CDR3 sequence is CASSRTSGGFVDEQFF. For the CDR3, the DNA is TGCGCCAGCAGTAGGACTAGCGGGGGTTTTGTCGATGAGCAGTTCTTC.

The chain links TRBV11-2 to TRBJ2-2, with D perhaps TRBD1 (5 bases). This CDR3 is built from 16 residues. Trimming cost V 3 bases and J 1 base, with 12 bases left between them. The germline gives CDR1 SGHAT, CDR2 FQNNGV. The CDR3 region is CASSFSLQGNTGELFF. The CDR3 DNA is TGTGCCAGCAGCTTTTCCCTCCAGGGGAACACCGGGGAGCTGTTTTTT.

This sequence joins TRBV19 and TRBJ1-1; 7 nucleotides align to TRBD1. There are 12 residues in the CDR3. Germline CDR1 reads LNHDA; CDR2 reads SQIVND (reference sequence). Trimming took 3 bases from V and 7 from J; bases not matched to a gene: 2. The CDR3 loop reads CASSIGDSEAFF. CDR3 sequence (DNA): TGTGCCAGTAGTATCGGGGACAGTGAAGCTTTCTTT.

The chain uses TRBV5-4 and TRBJ2-7, with TRBD1 identical over 10 bases. Per germline, CDR1 SGHNT and CDR2 YYREEE (reference sequence). Losses at the gene ends were 3 bases for V and 4 bases for J; bases not matched to a gene: 4. The CDR3 runs to 14 residues. Written as DNA, the CDR3 is TGTGCCAGCAGCTCGGGACAGGGGAAGTACGAGCAGTACTTC. Translating it yields CASSSGQGKYEQYF.